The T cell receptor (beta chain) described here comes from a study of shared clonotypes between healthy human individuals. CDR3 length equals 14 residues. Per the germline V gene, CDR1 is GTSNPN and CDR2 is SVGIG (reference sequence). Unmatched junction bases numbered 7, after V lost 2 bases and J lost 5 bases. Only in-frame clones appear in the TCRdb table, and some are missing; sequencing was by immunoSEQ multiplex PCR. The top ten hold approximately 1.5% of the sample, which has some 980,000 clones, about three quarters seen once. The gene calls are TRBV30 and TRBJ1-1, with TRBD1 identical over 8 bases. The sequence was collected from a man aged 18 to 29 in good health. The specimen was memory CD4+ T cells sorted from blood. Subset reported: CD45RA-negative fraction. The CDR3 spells CAWSKTGGKTEAFF. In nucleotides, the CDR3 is TGTGCCTGGAGTAAAACAGGGGGAAAAACTGAAGCTTTCTTT.